A single T cell receptor (beta chain) is shown here with its context. Only in-frame clones appear in the TCRdb table, and some are missing; sequencing was by immunoSEQ multiplex PCR. This table has fewer than 500,000 clones, around 87% appearing once. This sample is part of a study of blood T cell repertoires in COVID-19. The wider study: There were acute and convalescent COVID-19 samples, and they came from the United States, Italy and Spain. Sources were T cells, B-cell-depleted T cells, or PBMCs; the material itself was cDNA or gDNA.

CDR3 length equals 14 residues. From germline, CDR1 is LNHDA and CDR2 SQIVND (reference sequence). Deletions cut 6 bases from V and 3 bases from J, with 11 bases between. Each recovered donor of Cohort 3 presented with two negative PCRs, clearance, or symptom resolution. This sequence joins TRBV19 and TRBJ1-4; maybe TRBD1 (6 bases). The receptor was isolated from a man between 25 and 39 years old who had recovered from COVID-19. Sequenced: PBMCs or T cells enriched from blood (not recorded which). CDR3 coding DNA: TGTGCCAGTAGCCAGGGGATGGCTAATGAAAAACTGTTTTTT. It yields the protein CASSQGMANEKLFF.